Sequencing of this T cell receptor (beta chain) was carried out in a study of shared clonotypes between healthy human individuals. Study information: The plates for each donor numbered three CD4 naive, three CD4 memory, two CD8 naive and one CD8 memory.

Per the authors' pipeline: Quality scores were absent from the junction-only immunoSEQ sequences, so filtering differed. The assay was immunoSEQ multiplex PCR, and TCRdb's table has in-frame clones only and misses some. The V and J calls and the clone size are those of that table, but D and trimming were determined from the DNA. The sample lists over 1.5 million clones, 98% occurring once. Germline CDR1 and CDR2: MNHEY and SVGAGI. The ends were cut back, 3 bases at V and 10 bases at J, with 13 bases in the middle. The CDR3 sequence is 13 residues long. The J gene is TRBJ2-1, the V gene TRBV6-5; weak D call: TRBD2 (5 bases). The TCR originated in a man aged 25-45 years in good health. Sequencing was done on a sample of naive CD4+ T cells sorted from blood. The subset: CD45RA+ positively selected. The CDR3 loop reads CASSYDPGSEQFF. The CDR3 nucleotides are TGTGCCAGCAGTTATGATCCGGGATCAGAGCAGTTCTTC.